The sequence of this T cell receptor (beta chain) was determined in a study of T cells in Graves' hyperthyroidism and ophthalmopathy. Study details: Peripheral blood draws took place at initial diagnosis, ahead of any treatment. General study findings and limits: Blood also showed most of the thyroid clonotypes that were expanded above 0.001.

The CDR3 runs 17 residues. Germline values: CDR1 DFQATT, CDR2 SNEGSKA (reference sequence). The study based diagnoses on clinical symptoms, serum thyroxine and TRAb, thyroid ultrasound and orbital computed tomography. PBMCs came from 8.5 to 10 ml fresh peripheral blood. The source material, RNA transcripts, was used to amplify TCR beta CDR3 regions. A first-round RT-PCR of the TCR CDR3 used the HTBI primer set. TCRdb redid the calling of the multiplex PCR reads with MiXCR, one entry per CDR3 protein. The data show about 210,000 distinct CDR3 sequences, with 15% to 20% seen just once and under 65% held by the top ten. This clonotype has only a few counts. Its antigen is not identified. A much more abundant neighbour one base away suggests this may be a read error.

The specimen was blood. The TCR sequence derives from a man in his fifties with Graves' hyperthyroidism. The chain is built from TRBV20-1 and TRBJ2-2; 9 bases fit TRBD1. The CDR3 loop reads CSARDGGQGRLTGEPFF. The CDR3 bases are TGCAGTGCTAGAGATGGCGGACAGGGGAGGCTAACCGGGGAGCCGTTTTTT.